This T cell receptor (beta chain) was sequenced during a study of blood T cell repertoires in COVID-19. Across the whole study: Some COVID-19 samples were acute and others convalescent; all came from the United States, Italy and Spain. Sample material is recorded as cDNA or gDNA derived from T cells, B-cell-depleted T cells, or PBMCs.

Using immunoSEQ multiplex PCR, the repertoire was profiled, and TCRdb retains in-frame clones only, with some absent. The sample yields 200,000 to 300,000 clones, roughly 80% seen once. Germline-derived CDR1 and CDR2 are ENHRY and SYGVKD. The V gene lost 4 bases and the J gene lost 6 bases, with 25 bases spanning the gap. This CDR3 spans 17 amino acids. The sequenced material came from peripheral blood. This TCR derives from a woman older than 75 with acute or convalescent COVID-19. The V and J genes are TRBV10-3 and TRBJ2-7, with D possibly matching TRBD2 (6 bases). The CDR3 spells CAISATFGRDRGSEQYF. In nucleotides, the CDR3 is TGTGCCATCAGTGCGACCTTTGGGCGGGATAGGGGCTCCGAGCAGTACTTC.